This T cell receptor (beta chain) was identified during a study of T-cell reconstitution after alpha-beta-depleted transplantation in children (dated by TCRdb to the mid-2010s). With respect to the entire study: Using TCR repertoire profiling, the study followed T-cell immune reconstitution in a quantitative way in children after TCRalphabeta/CD19-depleted allogeneic hematopoietic cell transplantation. Summary of the overall study and its limitations: About two months after transplant, the apparently early recovery of alphabetaT-cell counts reportedly depended on just several hundred clones that had expanded rapidly and came from non-depleted graft cells. Over subsequent months, a decline in hyperexpanded clone frequencies was noted, and after one year, T-cell counts and TCRbeta diversity were mostly ascribed to newly produced T cells. In some patients, the high TCRbeta diversity seen at day 60 was put down to recipient T cells and intrathymic progenitors that had survived conditioning.

As regards this clonotype: The specificity of this receptor is unknown. The sample holds no much larger clone one base away, and base qualities are not on file.

The library was produced with PCR. These reads were obtained on an Illumina HiSeq 2500. Molecular barcoding was employed in the preparation of TCR libraries, with unique molecular identifiers being used to normalize TCRbeta repertoire quantification. TCRdb ran its own pipeline on the public reads, namely fastp trimming at Q25 and MiXCR clone calling, and kept in-frame beta chains. Each record represents a unique CDR3 protein, reported with the most common genes and DNA among its rows. This sample has hundreds of thousands of distinct CDR3 sequences in its table, and roughly 24% of those were observed once. The ten largest clones add up to roughly 14% of the sample. Per the publication, the treatment or condition label means: allogeneic hematopoietic cell transplantation with graft depleted of TCRalphabeta T cells and CD19 B cells. TCRalphabeta/CD19-depleted allogeneic hematopoietic cell grafts were given to the transplant recipients, all of whom were children.

From the cysteine up to the phenylalanine, the CDR3 has a length of 14 residues. Only CDR3 DNA remains: 42 bases, in frame from the first base. Between the V and J ends, shortened by 4 bases and 1 base respectively, the junction contains 5 bases. CDR1 and CDR2 (SEHNR, FQNEAQ) derive from the germline V gene (reference sequence). This chain is built from TRBV7-9 and TRBJ2-6; D gene: possibly TRBD2, on 5 matching bases. The TCR sequence derives from a boy under three years old who had a stem cell transplant for acute myeloid leukemia, so the T cells may come from the graft donor. This specimen consisted of PBMCs, mostly from graft donor cells, obtained 360 days after TCRalphabeta/CD19-depleted stem cell transplant. The DNA reads TGTGCCAGCAGCTGGAGGTCTGGGGCCAACGTCCTGACTTTC. It translates to CASSWRSGANVLTF.